Shown below are 29 T cell receptor beta chains from a single sample sequenced in a study of CD8 T cells in Susac syndrome. With random hexamers, about 0.45 to 1 ug RNA was reverse transcribed. One entry per CDR3 protein, called by TCRdb with MiXCR from the immunoSEQ multiplex PCR reads. Here the sample spans 100,000 to 150,000 distinct CDR3 sequences, more than 90% being singletons. Sequenced sample: CD8+ T cells from PBMCs. The receptors shown here come from a human donor with Susac syndrome.

This rearrangement joins TRBV29-1 to TRBJ2-2, with 7 bases identical to TRBD1. The germline V gene encodes CDR1 SQVTM and CDR2 ANQGSEA. V shed 7 bases and J 0 bases; nucleotides not matched to a gene: 11. The CDR3 extends over 16 amino acids. As DNA, the CDR3 is TGCAGCGCTCAACTACAGGGGCCATCGAACACCGGGGAGCTGTTTTTT. This encodes CSAQLQGPSNTGELFF.

The chain links TRBV20-1 to TRBJ2-1; D is unresolved. The CDR3 extends over 15 amino acids. In germline, CDR1 is DFQATT, CDR2 SNEGSKA (reference sequence). Trimming removed 4 bases at V and 0 bases at J, with 13 bases between. This CDR3 is CSATRSESSYNEQFF. The CDR3 DNA reads as TGCAGTGCTACCAGATCGGAGAGCTCCTACAATGAGCAGTTCTTC.

The chain recombines TRBV30 with TRBJ1-2; D might be TRBD1 (5 bases). CDR1 and CDR2 from the germline V gene are GTSNPN and SVGIG (reference sequence). The CDR3 consists of 12 residues. V was trimmed by 5 bases and J by 7 bases, leaving 14 bases between them. CDR3 coding DNA: TGTGCCTGGCTGGGGGTGGGGTCTGGCTACACCTTC. It yields the protein CAWLGVGSGYTF. The whole variable domain, remainder taken from reference TRBV30 and TRBJ1-2, is SQTIHQWPATLVQPVGSPLSLECTVEGTSNPNLYWYRQAAGRGLQLLFYSVGIGQISSEVPQNLSASRPQDRQFILSSKKLLLSDSGFYLCAWLGVGSGYTFGSGTRLTVV.

This chain joins TRBV4-1 and TRBJ1-5, with D possibly being TRBD1 (5 bases). The V end was cut by 0 bases, the J end by 4 bases, with 19 bases between. Per the germline V gene, CDR1 is MGHRA and CDR2 is YSYEKL. This CDR3 is built from 18 residues. CDR3 protein: CASSQDRQSLLPNQPQHF. The CDR3 DNA sequence: TGCGCCAGCAGCCAAGACCGACAGTCGCTCCTTCCTAATCAGCCCCAGCATTTT.

V usage is TRBV12-3 or TRBV12-4 and J usage is TRBJ1-5; D ambiguous. Trimming pared 1 base from V and 9 bases from J, leaving 10 bases between. The CDR3 is made up of 13 amino acids. The CDR3 region is CASSLGGNRPQHF. The CDR3 DNA reads TGTGCCAGCAGTTTAGGGGGAAACAGGCCCCAGCATTTT.

The chain joins TRBV6-1 to TRBJ2-7; TRBD2 might be the D (6 bases). The germline CDR1 and CDR2 sequences are MNHNS and SASEGT. This CDR3 contains 14 residues. Trimming took off 1 base at V and 5 bases at J, with 12 bases between the two ends. CDR3 amino acids: CASSEGLESDEQYF. For the CDR3, the DNA is TGTGCCAGCAGTGAAGGACTAGAGTCGGACGAGCAGTACTTC.

The rearrangement uses TRBV29-1 and TRBJ2-7; 8 nucleotides align to TRBD1. The J segment lost 1 base and the V segment lost 7 bases, leaving 6 bases of the junction unmatched. CDR1 and CDR2 (germline): SQVTM, ANQGSEA. The CDR3 totals 13 residues. Here the CDR3 DNA reads TGCAGCGGCGGACAGGGTCCGTCCTACGAGCAGTACTTC. This encodes CSGGQGPSYEQYF.

In this sample, this clonotype turned up once. The gene calls are TRBV29-1 and TRBJ1-1; possibly TRBD1 for D (5 bases). The CDR3 covers 13 residues. Per the germline V gene, CDR1 is SQVTM and CDR2 is ANQGSEA. The V end lost 3 bases, the J end lost 7 bases, and 15 bases lay between the germline ends. CDR3 amino acids: CSVESPGANEAFF. CDR3 bases: TGCAGCGTTGAGAGTCCTGGGGCAAATGAAGCTTTCTTT.

The chain recombines TRBV4-3 with TRBJ2-1, with D possibly TRBD2 on 6 matching bases. The CDR3 runs to 15 residues. Germline V gives CDR1 LGHNA, CDR2 YSLEER. V was pared by 4 bases and J by 7 bases, with 17 bases between. The CDR3 DNA follows: TGCGCCAGCAGCCCCGGGACTGGATGGAGGAATGAGCAGTTCTTC. It translates to CASSPGTGWRNEQFF.

This clonotype was observed a single time. This chain links TRBV2 with TRBJ2-1; a weak D match, TRBD2 (5 bases). Germline CDR1 reads SNHLY; CDR2 reads FYNNEI. Trimming stripped 0 bases from V and 5 bases from J, with 8 bases between. The CDR3 runs 14 residues. The CDR3 here is CASSEAGANNEQFF. In nucleotides, the CDR3 is TGTGCCAGCAGTGAAGCGGGAGCTAACAATGAGCAGTTCTTC. Complete variable domain (other parts from reference TRBV2 and TRBJ2-1): EPEVTQTPSHQVTQMGQEVILRCVPISNHLYFYWYRQILGQKVEFLVSFYNNEISEKSEIFDDQFSVERPDGSNFTLKIRSTKLEDSAMYFCASSEAGANNEQFFGPGTRLTVL.

The rearrangement uses TRBV20-1 and TRBJ2-5, with TRBD2 matching 13 bases. CDR1 and CDR2 from the germline V gene are DFQATT and SNEGSKA (reference sequence). Trimming took 5 bases from V and 2 from J; bases not matched to a gene: 8. The CDR3 runs to 16 residues. The DNA for the CDR3 is TGCAGTGCTCGATTCGGGACTAGCGGGGCACAAGAGACCCAGTACTTC. It yields the protein CSARFGTSGAQETQYF.

The rearrangement links TRBV7-9 to TRBJ2-5; tentatively, D is TRBD2 (6 bases). The CDR3 spans 15 residues. The germline V and J ends were trimmed by 2 bases and 4 bases, with 14 bases remaining between them. Germline CDR1 and CDR2: SEHNR and FQNEAQ (reference sequence). CDR3 DNA sequence: TGTGCCAGCAGCTTATTCGGGGGTGGGTCAGAGACCCAGTACTTC. Its translation is CASSLFGGGSETQYF.

The V gene is TRBV27, the J gene TRBJ1-6; 9 nucleotides match TRBD1. The V gene end was trimmed by 5 bases and the J gene end by 10 bases; junction bases not matched to a gene: 6. The CDR3 is 14 amino acids. Per the germline V gene, CDR1 is MNHEY and CDR2 is SMNVEV (reference sequence). The CDR3 sequence is CASSPTGGVSPLHF. In DNA form, the CDR3 reads TGTGCCAGCAGTCCTACAGGGGGCGTGTCACCCCTCCACTTT.

The table lists this clonotype with a count of one. The chain carries TRBV6-6 and TRBJ2-5, with D uncertain. Germline CDR1 MNHNY, CDR2 SVGAGI (reference sequence). The CDR3 has 14 residues. The V and J ends lost 4 bases and 1 base respectively, with 10 bases between them. The CDR3 protein is CASSWPGGQETQYF. CDR3 coding DNA: TGTGCCAGCAGTTGGCCCGGCGGCCAAGAGACCCAGTACTTC.

This chain connects TRBV15 to TRBJ1-2; the D is unclear. Germline CDR1 is LNHNV and CDR2 is YYDKDF (reference sequence). The CDR3 has 14 residues. Trimming took off 5 bases at V and 8 bases at J, with 18 bases between the two ends. The CDR3 loop is CATSLTVESTGYTF. DNA for the CDR3: TGTGCCACCAGCTTGACGGTAGAATCAACGGGCTACACCTTC.

The genes are TRBV27 and TRBJ1-2; D is ambiguous. CDR1 is MNHEY, CDR2 SMNVEV, per germline (reference sequence). Trimming cost V 5 bases and J 8 bases, with 15 bases left between them. This CDR3 is built from 13 residues. This CDR3 reads CASSLGWAGGYTF. The CDR3 bases are TGTGCCAGCAGTCTAGGGTGGGCCGGCGGCTACACCTTC.

CDR3: CASSPSDGRIQETQYF. The CDR3, as DNA: TGCGCCAGCAGCCCCTCGGACGGTAGAATTCAAGAGACCCAGTACTTC. The chain employs TRBV5-1 and TRBJ2-5; D uncertain. This CDR3 is built from 16 residues. Trimming stripped 4 bases from V and 2 bases from J, with 18 bases between. The germline gives CDR1 SGHRS, CDR2 YFSETQ.

The chain has TRBV3-1 and TRBJ2-7; a weak D match, TRBD2 (6 bases). Germline V gene lookup returns CDR1 LGHDT and CDR2 YNNKEL (reference sequence). Trimming removed 0 bases at V and 5 bases at J, with 11 bases between. The CDR3 consists of 14 residues. The CDR3 nucleotides are TGTGCCAGCAGCCAAGACAACTGGGGGGACGAGCAGTACTTC. It codes for CASSQDNWGDEQYF.

CDR3 DNA sequence: TGTGCCAGCAGTTTAGCTAGGGGCTGGGAGACCCAGTACTTC. It specifies CASSLARGWETQYF. The J gene is TRBJ2-5, the V gene TRBV12-3 or TRBV12-4, with D tentatively TRBD1 (5 bases). This CDR3 region has 14 residues. V lost 0 bases and J 5 bases, leaving 10 bases between the germline ends.

This clonotype showed up just once. The gene calls are TRBV12-3 or TRBV12-4 and TRBJ2-1; unclear D gene. V was clipped by 2 bases and J by 8 bases, with 4 bases between them. This CDR3 contains 11 residues. The DNA of the CDR3 is TGTGCCAGCAGTTTACGGGATGAGCAGTTCTTC. As protein: CASSLRDEQFF.

V usage is TRBV7-9 and J usage is TRBJ2-7; TRBD1 aligns across 9 bases. This CDR3 is 13 amino acids long. Trimming at V came to 8 bases and at J to 3 bases, leaving 5 bases not matched to a gene. Germline V gene sequence: CDR1 SEHNR, CDR2 FQNEAQ (reference sequence). CDR3 sequence (DNA): TGTGCCAGCGGGACAGGGCTGGACTACGAGCAGTACTTC. Its protein product is CASGTGLDYEQYF.

The chain links TRBV7-6 to TRBJ1-4; no definite D call. The CDR3 runs to 17 residues. The V and J ends lost 2 bases and 0 bases respectively, with 13 bases between them. Germline V CDR1 and CDR2: SGHVS, FNYEAQ. Written as DNA, the CDR3 is TGTGCCAGCAGCTTAAGGGCAGTAGATGCAACTAATGAAAAACTGTTTTTT. Translation gives CASSLRAVDATNEKLFF.

CDR3 bases: TGTGCCAGCAGTTACAGGCCAGAGGCGAACACTGAAGCTTTCTTT. Amino acids: CASSYRPEANTEAFF. This rearrangement joins TRBV6-5 to TRBJ1-1; D not certain. CDR3 length equals 15 residues. CDR1 and CDR2 from the germline V gene are MNHEY and SVGAGI. V was pared by 2 bases and J by 1 base, with 11 bases between.

The chain recombines TRBV7-9 with TRBJ1-2; D is ambiguous. This CDR3 is built from 15 residues. The germline gives CDR1 SEHNR, CDR2 FQNEAQ (reference sequence). V was pared by 6 bases and J by 6 bases, with 20 bases between. In DNA form, the CDR3 reads TGTGCCAGCAGTCGTTCGGGGTCCGGGGAGGATGGCTACACCTTC. It codes for CASSRSGSGEDGYTF.

J is TRBJ2-2 and V is TRBV20-1; TRBD1 matches 9 bases. Trimming cost V 6 bases and J 6 bases; bases outside gene matches: 2. The germline gives CDR1 DFQATT, CDR2 SNEGSKA (reference sequence). This CDR3 contains 12 residues. CDR3 coding DNA: TGCAGTGCCAGACAGGGGGCCGGGGAGCTGTTTTTT. Encoded protein: CSARQGAGELFF.

The J gene is TRBJ2-7, the V gene TRBV7-9; 8 bases agree with TRBD1. The CDR3 loop spans 14 amino acids. CDR1 is SEHNR, CDR2 FQNEAQ, per germline (reference sequence). V shed 6 bases and J 5 bases; nucleotides not matched to a gene: 9. The CDR3 coding sequence is TGTGCCAGCAGAAAGACAGGGGTCAGCGACGAGCAGTACTTC. Amino acid sequence: CASRKTGVSDEQYF.

The CDR3 sequence is CASSPNSGNTGELFF. The CDR3 DNA reads TGTGCCAGCAGTCCCAACTCAGGGAACACCGGGGAGCTGTTTTTT. This chain joins TRBV6-4 and TRBJ2-2; the D is unclear. CDR1 and CDR2 from the germline V gene are MRHNA and SNTAGT. This CDR3 spans 15 amino acids. V was trimmed by 5 bases and J by 1 base, leaving 11 bases between them.

This rearrangement joins TRBV7-9 to TRBJ2-5; 15 nucleotides align to TRBD2. CDR1 and CDR2 (germline): SEHNR, FQNEAQ (reference sequence). V lost 6 bases, J lost 7 bases, and 6 bases stayed unmatched. This CDR3 has 15 residues. As DNA, the CDR3 is TGTGCCAGCAGAGGACTAGCGGGGGGGTCTCGGACCCAGTACTTC. Translation gives CASRGLAGGSRTQYF.

The chain has TRBV9 and TRBJ2-6; weak D call: TRBD1 (6 bases). V shed 4 bases and J shed 2 bases, with 7 bases lying between them. CDR1 is SGDLS, CDR2 YYNGEE, per germline. The CDR3 covers 14 residues. The CDR3 nucleotides read TGTGCCAGCAGCAGGGGGACTGGGGCCAACGTCCTGACTTTC. Its protein is CASSRGTGANVLTF.